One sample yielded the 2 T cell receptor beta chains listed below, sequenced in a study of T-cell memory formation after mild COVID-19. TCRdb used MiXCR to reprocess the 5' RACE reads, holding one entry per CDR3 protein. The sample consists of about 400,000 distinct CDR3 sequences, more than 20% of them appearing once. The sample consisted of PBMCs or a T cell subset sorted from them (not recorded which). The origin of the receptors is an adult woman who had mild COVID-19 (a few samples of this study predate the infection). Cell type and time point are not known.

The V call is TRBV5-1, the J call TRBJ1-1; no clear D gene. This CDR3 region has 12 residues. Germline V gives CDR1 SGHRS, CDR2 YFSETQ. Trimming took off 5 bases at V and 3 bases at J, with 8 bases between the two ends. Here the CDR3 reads CASRRADTEAFF. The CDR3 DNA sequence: TGCGCCAGCAGGAGGGCAGACACTGAAGCTTTCTTT.

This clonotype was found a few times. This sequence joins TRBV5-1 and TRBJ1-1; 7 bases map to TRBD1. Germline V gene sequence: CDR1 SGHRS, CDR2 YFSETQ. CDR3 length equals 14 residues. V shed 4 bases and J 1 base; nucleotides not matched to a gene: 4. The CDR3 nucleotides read TGCGCCAGCAGCACCTCAGGGGGGAACACTGAAGCTTTCTTT. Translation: CASSTSGGNTEAFF.